A single sample gave rise to the 28 T cell receptor beta chains below, sequenced in a study of blood T cells in healthy people across ages. The authors ran a second PCR of about 7 to 11 cycles using a sample-barcoded 5' primer and a J-beta primer mix. A single record per CDR3 protein comes from TCRdb applying MiXCR to the 5' RACE reads. The sample has 760,000 or so distinct CDR3 sequences, roughly 25% seen once. The sample was also reused in another study, on T cells of mothers and their children.

The sequenced sample was blood. These receptors all come from a boy aged 5-17 years in good health.

This chain uses TRBV7-9 with TRBJ1-5, with D maybe TRBD1 (5 bases). Germline assignment: CDR1 SEHNR and CDR2 FQNEAQ (reference sequence). The CDR3 length is 13 residues. V was clipped by 5 bases and J by 4 bases, with 9 bases between them. The CDR3 spells CASSGDGNQPQHF. In DNA form, the CDR3 reads TGTGCCAGCAGCGGGGACGGTAATCAGCCCCAGCATTTT. Using reference TRBV7-9 and TRBJ1-5 for the parts outside the CDR3, the full variable domain is DTGVSQNPRHKITKRGQNVTFRCDPISEHNRLYWYRQTLGQGPEFLTYFQNEAQLEKSRLLSDRFSAERPKGSFSTLEIQRTEQGDSAMYLCASSGDGNQPQHFGDGTRLSIL.

This clonotype has a handful of counts. The CDR3 is CATSEHTGQETQYF. CDR3 bases: TGTGCCACCAGTGAACATACGGGACAAGAGACCCAGTACTTC. J is TRBJ2-5 and V is TRBV24-1, with D maybe TRBD2 (5 bases). Per the germline V gene, CDR1 is KGHDR and CDR2 is SFDVKD. The CDR3 consists of 14 residues. V lost 4 bases, J lost 2 bases, and 10 bases lay in between.

The J gene is TRBJ1-2, the V gene TRBV7-2; D may be TRBD1 (5 bases). The CDR3 is made up of 13 amino acids. Per germline, CDR1 SGHTA and CDR2 FQGNSA. Trimming removed 5 bases from V and 7 bases from J, with 14 bases in between. The CDR3 sequence is CASSPREGLGYTF. The CDR3 bases are TGTGCCAGCAGCCCGCGAGAGGGACTTGGCTACACCTTC.

Comment on this clonotype: A clone one base away is much larger, so this may be a read error. This chain connects TRBV11-2 to TRBJ2-1, with TRBD2 identical over 11 bases. Germline V gene data show CDR1 as SGHAT and CDR2 as FQNNGV. Germline trimming cut 5 bases from V and 9 bases from J; bases unmatched to any gene: 12. This CDR3 contains 16 residues. CDR3 amino acids: CASSPSSGGTLFEQFF. The CDR3 DNA reads TGTGCCAGCAGCCCGTCTAGCGGGGGGACATTATTTGAGCAGTTCTTC.

A few counts support this clonotype. Sequence at one end of the junction differs from germline and may be a read error. The chain is built from TRBV6-5 and TRBJ1-1, with D unresolved. The CDR3 loop spans 15 amino acids. Germline CDR1 reads MNHEY; CDR2 reads SVGAGI. As DNA, the CDR3 is TGTGCCAGCAGTTACGCACCGAAGGCGAACACTGAGGCTTTCTTT. Translated, it gives CASSYAPKANTEAFF.

J is TRBJ2-3 and V is TRBV29-1; possibly TRBD1 for D (6 bases). V gave up 5 bases and J gave up 2 bases, with 17 bases separating them. This CDR3 contains 15 residues. In germline, CDR1 is SQVTM, CDR2 ANQGSEA. The CDR3 DNA reads TGCAGCGTTCGGACAGCTGGGCCGAACACAGATACGCAGTATTTT. This sequence encodes CSVRTAGPNTDTQYF.

This clonotype was observed a handful of times. The V call is TRBV7-2, the J call TRBJ2-7, with D maybe TRBD2 (5 bases). V lost 2 bases to trimming and J lost 10 bases, with 15 bases between them. Germline CDR1 reads SGHTA; CDR2 reads FQGNSA. The length of the CDR3 is 13 residues. CDR3 amino acids: CASSLTPPRAQYF. The CDR3 nucleotides are TGTGCCAGCAGCTTAACTCCTCCGCGGGCACAGTACTTC.

This clonotype was counted a few times. The J gene is TRBJ2-1, the V gene TRBV5-6, with D perhaps given as TRBD1 or TRBD2 (5 bases each). The germline CDR1 and CDR2 sequences are SGHDT and YYEEEE. This CDR3 is built from 15 residues. V shed 1 base and J shed 4 bases, with 12 bases lying between them. CDR3 loop: CASSLSGSYYNEQFF. Written as DNA, the CDR3 is TGTGCCAGCAGCTTGTCAGGGAGCTATTACAATGAGCAGTTCTTC.

The genes are TRBV7-2 and TRBJ2-3, with D unresolved. The V end lost 2 bases, the J end lost 0 bases, and 12 bases lay between the germline ends. The CDR3 has 16 amino acids. CDR1 is SGHTA, CDR2 FQGNSA, per germline. The CDR3 here is CASSLNARGSTDTQYF. DNA of the CDR3: TGTGCCAGCAGCTTAAACGCTAGAGGTAGCACAGATACGCAGTATTTT.

This chain connects TRBV7-8 to TRBJ2-1; the D gene is possibly TRBD2 (5 bases). Trimming removed 0 bases from V and 7 bases from J, with 19 bases in between. The V gene's germline CDR1 is SGHVS and CDR2 FQNEAQ. This CDR3 has 17 amino acids. This CDR3 is CASSLARRAGRVNEQFF. CDR3 nucleotide sequence: TGTGCCAGCAGCTTAGCGAGGCGGGCGGGTCGGGTAAATGAGCAGTTCTTC.

A few counts support this clonotype. The rearrangement uses TRBV6-5 and TRBJ2-3, with 7 bases identical to TRBD1. J gave up 2 bases and V 7 bases, and 6 bases lay outside the gene matches. From germline, CDR1 is MNHEY and CDR2 SVGAGI. There are 14 residues in the CDR3. CDR3 DNA sequence: TGTGCCAGCACCCAGACAGGGATCACAGATACGCAGTATTTT. It specifies CASTQTGITDTQYF.

This clonotype was picked up a small number of times. The chain is built from TRBV28 and TRBJ2-2; 8 bases are a match to TRBD1. With 6 bases clipped from V and 3 bases from J, the junction kept 6 bases outside the gene matches. The germline V gene has CDR1 MDHEN and CDR2 SYDVKM. The CDR3 is 15 residues long. The CDR3 coding sequence is TGTGCCAGCAGCGCTACGGACAGGGACACCGGGGAGCTGTTTTTT. Protein: CASSATDRDTGELFF.

Concerning this clonotype: One end of the junction varies from germline; a read error may be responsible. The rearrangement joins TRBV6-1 to TRBJ2-1; D could derive from TRBD1 or TRBD2 (5 bases each). CDR3 length: 13 residues. Germline-derived CDR1 and CDR2 are MNHNS and SASEGT. As DNA, the CDR3 is TGTGCCGGCAGTGAAAGAACGTGGGGGGAGCAGTTCTTC. Translation: CAGSERTWGEQFF.

This clonotype was counted only a few times. The CDR3 coding sequence is TGTGCCAGCAGCTTAGCGCGGTCCCCGTACTACGAGCAGTACTTC. It is translated as CASSLARSPYYEQYF. The chain is built from TRBV7-9 and TRBJ2-7; D gene unclear. This CDR3 has 15 amino acids. In germline, CDR1 is SEHNR, CDR2 FQNEAQ (reference sequence). V lost 0 bases and J lost 3, with 12 bases in between.

The chain is built from TRBV5-6 and TRBJ2-5, with TRBD1 matching 8 bases. The J segment lost 4 bases and the V segment lost 0 bases, leaving 5 bases of the junction unmatched. Germline CDR1 and CDR2: SGHDT and YYEEEE. This CDR3 region has 15 residues. In DNA form, the CDR3 reads TGTGCCAGCAGCTTGGTGGACAGGGAAAGAGAGACCCAGTACTTC. Its protein product is CASSLVDRERETQYF.

The gene calls are TRBV5-1 and TRBJ2-5; no firm D call. This CDR3 is 13 amino acids long. Germline assignment: CDR1 SGHRS and CDR2 YFSETQ. V lost 0 bases, J lost 5 bases, and 8 bases lay in between. This chain's CDR3 is CASSLDPMETQYF. CDR3 DNA: TGCGCCAGCAGCTTGGACCCCATGGAGACCCAGTACTTC. Filled out from reference TRBV5-1 and TRBJ2-5, the complete variable domain reads KAGVTQTPRYLIKTRGQQVTLSCSPISGHRSVSWYQQTPGQGLQFLFEYFSETQRNKGNFPGRFSGRQFSNSRSEMNVSTLELGDSALYLCASSLDPMETQYFGPGTRLLVL.

This clonotype was seen a handful of times. The chain recombines TRBV9 with TRBJ2-1; a possible D gene is TRBD2 (5 bases). The germline V gene encodes CDR1 SGDLS and CDR2 YYNGEE. The V and J ends lost 4 bases and 8 bases respectively, with 10 bases between them. The CDR3 spans 12 residues. The CDR3 loop is CASSPEGHEQFF. DNA of the CDR3: TGTGCCAGCAGCCCAGAGGGCCATGAGCAGTTCTTC.

J is TRBJ1-1 and V is TRBV7-9; D remains ambiguous. Germline values: CDR1 SEHNR, CDR2 FQNEAQ (reference sequence). This CDR3 is 14 amino acids long. Between the trimmed V and J ends, which lost 3 bases and 1 base, there was a span of 9 bases. The CDR3 DNA sequence: TGTGCCAGCAGCTTGAGCCATACGAACACTGAAGCTTTCTTT. This translates into CASSLSHTNTEAFF.

A few counts support this clonotype. In DNA form, the CDR3 reads TGTGCCAGCAGCTCCCACGGCGGTAAGACAGATACGCAGTATTTT. It codes for CASSSHGGKTDTQYF. The genes are TRBV3-1 and TRBJ2-3; D is undetermined. V gave up 5 bases and J gave up 3 bases, with 15 bases separating them. The CDR3 is 15 amino acids. Looked up from germline, CDR1 is LGHDT and CDR2 is YNNKEL (reference sequence).

This clonotype was seen a handful of times. The J gene is TRBJ1-2, the V gene TRBV3-1; D call uncertain. CDR1 is LGHDT, CDR2 YNNKEL, per germline (reference sequence). CDR3 size: 15 residues. Trimming removed 3 bases at V and 3 bases at J, with 14 bases between. The CDR3 nucleotides are TGTGCCAGCAGCCAGGTGCCTTCAGGATACTATGGCTACACCTTC. Its translation: CASSQVPSGYYGYTF.

The chain employs TRBV2 and TRBJ2-3; the D gene is possibly TRBD2 (5 bases). CDR3 length: 16 residues. V lost 7 bases to trimming and J lost 4 bases, with 21 bases between them. The germline V gene encodes CDR1 SNHLY and CDR2 FYNNEI. The chain's CDR3 is CASTPRGLVFSDTQYF. The CDR3, as DNA: TGTGCCAGCACTCCCCGGGGTTTGGTCTTCTCAGATACGCAGTATTTT.

This clonotype came up a few times. The V and J genes are TRBV7-2 and TRBJ1-3; D is unresolved. In germline, CDR1 is SGHTA, CDR2 FQGNSA. Trimming took off 1 base at V and 0 bases at J, with 10 bases between the two ends. This CDR3 spans 16 amino acids. The CDR3 region is CASSLVLGSSGNTIYF. CDR3 in DNA: TGTGCCAGCAGCTTAGTTCTGGGGAGCTCTGGAAACACCATATATTTT.

Points on this clonotype: The junction departs from the called germline gene at one end, perhaps through a read error. The rearrangement joins TRBV5-1 to TRBJ2-1; perhaps TRBD1 as D (5 bases). This CDR3 is built from 19 residues. Germline V gives CDR1 SGHRS, CDR2 YFSETQ. The CDR3 loop reads CASSFPLTLDSRSYDEQFF. CDR3 bases: TGCGCCAGCAGCTTCCCACTAACCCTTGACAGCCGCTCCTACGATGAGCAGTTCTTC. The variable domain in full, completed from reference TRBV5-1 and TRBJ2-1, reads KAGVTQTPRYLIKTRGQQVTLSCSPISGHRSVSWYQQTPGQGLQFLFEYFSETQRNKGNFPGRFSGRQFSNSRSEMNVSTLELGDSALYLCASSFPLTLDSRSYDEQFFGPGTRLTVL.

The table lists this clonotype with a few counts. V usage is TRBV2 and J usage is TRBJ2-3, with D hard to call. V was cut by 1 base and J by 1 base, with 9 bases left in between. Germline CDR1 is SNHLY and CDR2 is FYNNEI. The CDR3 sequence is 15 residues long. DNA for the CDR3: TGTGCCAGCAGTGAAGGGTACTGGGGCACAGATACGCAGTATTTT. This translates into CASSEGYWGTDTQYF.

The chain couples TRBV6-6 to TRBJ2-3, with 9 nucleotides matching TRBD1. The V gene's germline CDR1 is MNHNY and CDR2 SVGAGI (reference sequence). V was clipped by 8 bases and J by 4 bases; unmatched bases: 7. This CDR3 has 14 amino acids. The CDR3 DNA is TGTGCCAGCCACCGGACAGGGGTTCCAGATACGCAGTATTTT. Translating it yields CASHRTGVPDTQYF.

The chain employs TRBV11-1 and TRBJ2-3; unclear D gene. V lost 5 bases to trimming and J lost 3 bases, with 15 bases between them. The CDR3 has 15 amino acids. The germline gives CDR1 SGHAT, CDR2 FQDESV (reference sequence). CDR3 sequence reads: CASSPDWALTDTQYF. The CDR3 DNA sequence: TGTGCCAGCAGCCCTGATTGGGCACTAACAGATACGCAGTATTTT.

The CDR3 nucleotides read TGTGCCAGCAGTTTAGGTTCGTGGAACACTGAAGCTTTCTTT. Encoded protein: CASSLGSWNTEAFF. V is TRBV12-3 or TRBV12-4 and J is TRBJ1-1; D remains unclear. The CDR3 contains 14 residues. Between the trimmed V and J ends, which lost 1 base and 1 base, there was a span of 7 bases.

V and J are TRBV12-5 and TRBJ2-1; the match to TRBD1 covers 9 bases. The CDR3 contains 15 residues. In germline, CDR1 is LGHNT, CDR2 FRNRAP. The V and J ends lost 4 bases and 9 bases, in that order; junction bases with no gene match: 10. CDR3 sequence reads: CASGSLGQGKTEQFF. CDR3 coding DNA: TGTGCTAGTGGTTCCCTCGGACAGGGGAAAACTGAGCAGTTCTTC. The full variable domain, completed using reference TRBV12-5 and TRBJ2-1, is DARVTQTPRHKVTEMGQEVTMRCQPILGHNTVFWYRQTMMQGLELLAYFRNRAPLDDSGMPKDRFSAEMPDATLATLKIQPSEPRDSAVYFCASGSLGQGKTEQFFGPGTRLTVL.